Below, one TCR beta chain is given with its context. This clone is a singleton in its sample. The clone's antigen remains unknown. No much larger clone is present one base from it, and per-base qualities are unavailable. The data derive from a study of cytomegalovirus exposure and HLA in healthy donors (dated by TCRdb to 2016 to 2017). Broadly, across the study: According to an earlier analysis of a few hundred of the donors, 200 million or so T cells yielded 117 million unique TCR beta sequences and 276 Gb of sequence data. About 300 gigabases of sequencing data and around 80 million unique TCR sequences made up an early release that covered several hundred HLA-typed donors. Of the 350 to 450 genotyped donors, 65% to 90% were placed in the genetic ancestry cluster associated with self-reported Caucasian donors. The study aimed to test whether cataloging public T cell receptors could reveal signatures of past pathogen exposure. The study used immunosequencing to profile the T cell repertoires of 666 subjects and linked those repertoires to cytomegalovirus serostatus. A separate validation cohort of some 130 different subjects was used in addition to the 666-subject first cohort. To predict cytomegalovirus infection status, the study combined high-throughput TCR immunosequencing, statistical association of individual TCRs with disease status, and machine learning. A later analysis re-analyzed previously published TCR beta repertoires from 660 or so donors and added high-resolution HLA genotyping to study TCR occurrence patterns. In the later analysis, no new phenotypic data were used to find candidate immune exposures; instead, reliance was placed on TCR beta sequences and their occurrence across donors. An earlier analysis of about 620 of the donors applied high-throughput TCR beta sequencing to assess whether each TCR beta V gene segment acted as functional or pseudogenic. Donor age, sex, ethnicity and CMV serostatus were collected together with the repertoire data. Genome-wide SNP genotypes for about 60% of the roughly 700 donors were used in a later genetic analysis, which treated that subset as a discovery cohort. All discovery cohort repertoires had been generated using a single sequencing platform. HLA typing covered class I and class II loci at four-digit resolution. Typing coverage varied by locus: roughly 629-640 donors for A, B, C, DRB1 and DQB1; roughly 500 for DQA1; more than 600 for DPA1; roughly 470 for DPB1. Five DR-DQ haplotypes were handled as single units for association and clustering, since linkage in the cohort was strong. On average, around 240,000 unique TCR beta nucleotide sequences were sequenced per donor among about 400 genotyped donors of the cohort, with about 19% of those sequences being non-productive.

To prepare the library, the immunoSEQ multiplex PCR assay was applied. For the multiplex PCR, a mixture combining 60 forward primers for TCR Vbeta segments and 13 reverse primers for TCR Jbeta segments was used. Amplification of the CDR3 region of rearranged TCR beta genes was performed with a multiplex PCR assay on genomic DNA. On the Illumina HiSeq System, the amplified TCR beta libraries were sequenced as 87-base-pair reads. On the study's bioinformatics: A later analysis tallied around 80 million unique TCR beta chains across the 660 or so repertoires, and roughly 11 million of those chains were shared by two or more donors. To remove PCR and sequencing errors, raw reads were error-corrected and collapsed into unique sequences using a nearest-neighbor algorithm that merged closely related sequences. CDR3 sequences were aligned to IMGT reference sequences to assign V, D and J gene segments. For a sequence to be retained, a match of at least six nucleotides to both a V gene segment and a J gene segment was required. Rearrangements were classified as productive when the CDR3 lacked stop codons and remained in frame with V and J, and all other rearrangements were classified as non-productive. Following IMGT convention, CDR3 was defined as the stretch from the second conserved V-encoded cysteine to the conserved J-encoded phenylalanine. The earlier analysis of more than 450 of the donors excluded sequences that lacked an unambiguous match to a single V gene segment. In an earlier analysis of around 600 of the donors, V segments were called functional above 56.7% productive rearrangements and were called segregating when the between-donor standard deviation exceeded 5%. A statistical classification framework was developed to diagnose cytomegalovirus status using the catalog of TCR beta chain sequences. In a later analysis, V and J genes were assigned by comparing TCR nucleotide sequences against IMGT/GENE-DB human TR gene sequences. The TCRdist pipeline was used in a later analysis to assign CDR3 sequences and most-parsimonious VDJ recombination scenarios. In a later analysis, each TCR beta chain was defined by its CDR3 amino acid sequence together with its V-gene family, and reads lacking a unique V-gene family were excluded. In a later analysis, 500 to 700 highly shared, low-generation-probability nucleotide sequences were removed to address suspected cross-contamination and a sequencing artifact. For each public chain, a later analysis derived a clonal expansion index from normalized ranks of inferred template counts within each repertoire. A later analysis computed generation probabilities with a VDJ recombination model fitted to out-of-frame rearrangements, and checked the results against IGoR. A later analysis scored TCR-TCR, TCR-HLA and TCR-CMV co-occurrence with hypergeometric tests, applying a repertoire-size bias correction to TCR pairs. A later analysis estimated false discovery rates by permuting HLA or CMV assignments 20 times. A later analysis grouped co-occurring TCRs with DBSCAN, adding TCRdist sequence similarity when clustering within HLA-allele-positive subsets. For co-occurrence clustering, repertoires with fewer than 30,000 or more than 120,000 public chains were excluded, along with a handful of repertoires with anomalous nucleotide sharing. Imported from immuneACCESS, the table was reduced by TCRdb to in-frame sequences with V and J called. These copies leave out some clones; in studies compared against another copy, an unresolved V gene accounts for under half, and the cause of the remainder is not known. The DNA gave D and trimming, while V, J and clone size come from that table. This sample has roughly 180,000 clones in its table, and roughly 80% of those were observed once. 2% to 3% of the sample is held by the ten biggest clonotypes.

Study-wide findings and limitations: Because the 87-base-pair reads could not distinguish some IMGT-functional V segments, including TRBV6-2 and TRBV6-3, those segments were excluded. The authors suggested that the approach could potentially be extended to other disease states and immunological phenotypes. In this cohort, only TCR beta chains were sequenced, and detectable features were limited by the absence of alpha or paired-chain data. Compared with equally common non-associated chains, HLA-associated TCR beta chains in a later analysis were more clonally expanded and had lower generation probabilities. A further reported finding was that TCR beta sequences accurately predicted the HLA-A and HLA-B alleles for most subjects in the first cohort. Because counts were too low, 15 to 20 rarely observed V segments, including chromosome 9 orphons, were excluded from the earlier analysis of some 590 of the donors. Compared with the approximately 720-donor mean, donors in an Asian-associated ancestry cluster had fewer N-insertions in productive TCRs, according to a later genetic analysis. Most TCR sequences were observed very rarely across donors, whereas some public TCRs were present in many individuals. Roughly uniform sequencing depth across donors was assumed in presence/absence analyses, although this assumption may not hold. Correlated functional status among segregating V segments might be attributable to linkage disequilibrium, but an unknown experimental factor could not be ruled out. Because some donors lacked HLA typing at each locus, the association tests relied only on the typed subset. In a later analysis, the rate of TCR association differed among HLA loci, with DRB1 alleles having the most associated TCRs and HLA-C alleles having the fewest. The classifier was reported to diagnose cytomegalovirus status with high specificity and sensitivity in both the original and validation cohorts. An earlier analysis of 587 of the donors showed that most TCR beta V segments appeared in productive rearrangements either about 87% or about 30% of the time, which broadly matched IMGT annotations. A later analysis associated about 16,000 TCR beta sequences with specific HLA alleles at a false discovery rate of 0.05. Three of the identified cytomegalovirus-associated TCR beta chains were confirmed in vitro to be specific for cytomegalovirus antigens. A later analysis reported that several top co-occurrence clusters appeared linked to parvovirus B19, influenza, CMV and Epstein-Barr virus. In a later genetic analysis, a missense DCLRE1C variant was associated with V-gene and J-gene trimming of TCR beta chains, and the association was replicated in an independent cohort. Assigning TCR associations to individual alleles was difficult when HLA alleles, especially DR and DQ, strongly co-occurred. Most CMV-associated TCR beta chains appeared to be HLA-restricted in a later analysis, and the HLA associations seemed to be driven largely by CMV exposure. The study gave a list of 150 to 200 TCR beta chains associated with cytomegalovirus. Immune exposure information for the cohort was limited to CMV serostatus. A cluster of highly shared sequence variants was judged likely to be a technical artifact of the sequencing pipeline.

Trimmed from V: 4 bases; trimmed from J: 5 bases; junction bases lacking a gene match: 5. The CDR3 goes from the cysteine to the phenylalanine over 15 residues. This entry keeps only the CDR3 DNA: 45 bases, framed from base 1. From a lookup of the germline V gene, CDR1 and CDR2 are SGDLS and YYNGEE. The cohort consisted of 666 healthy bone marrow donors. At the time of sampling, all cohort members were nominally healthy, though unrecorded immune exposures were likely present. The donor was CMV seronegative and was included in the group of under 450 seronegative cohort members. A peripheral blood sample was collected from each donor, and TCR beta sequencing was performed on peripheral blood mononuclear cells. Genomic DNA extraction from the blood cell samples was performed with the Qiagen DNeasy Blood Extraction Kit.

The TCR comes from a female donor in good health and CMV-seronegative. The rearranged chain carries TRBV9 and TRBJ2-3, with 12 bases in between that match TRBD2. Material: PBMCs. The CDR3 region reads CASSSRTSGKDTQYF. DNA sequence: TGTGCCAGCAGCAGCCGGACTAGCGGGAAAGATACGCAGTATTTT.